Listed below are T cell receptor beta chains from one sample, sequenced in a study of cytomegalovirus exposure and HLA in healthy donors. The protocol was immunoSEQ multiplex PCR, while the TCRdb copy is restricted to in-frame clones and leaves out a portion. The sample is made up of 45,000 or so clones, and the top ten hold roughly 7.3% of it. The sequenced material came from PBMCs. These receptors were obtained from a male donor in good health and CMV-seronegative. Both conserved end residues are part of each CDR3. The D gene is left open where the match is weak. Size tells how often a clone was seen (once, few, many) or the class of an expanded clone, and some rows leave it out.

>-|TRBV7-7|TRBD1|14|TRBJ2-1
TGTGCTAGCAGCTTATTTCAGGGGGCGAATGAGCAGTTCTTC
CASSLFQGANEQFF
>-|TRBV9|TRBD2|18|TRBJ2-2
TGTGCCAGCAGCGTAGATGTCTGGGCGGGAGGGAACACCGGGGAGCTGTTTTTT
CASSVDVWAGGNTGELFF
>-|TRBV5-5|-|13|TRBJ1-1
TGTGCCAGCAGCCAAGACACGAACACTGAAGCTTTCTTT
CASSQDTNTEAFF
>-|TRBV5-6|TRBD1|16|TRBJ2-7
TGTGCCAGCACCAAACGACCCGGGACAGGGATCTACGAGCAGTACTTC
CASTKRPGTGIYEQYF
>-|TRBV11-3|-|13|TRBJ2-5
TGTGCCAGCAGCTTAGACTACTCAGAGACCCAGTACTTC
CASSLDYSETQYF
>-|TRBV10-1|TRBD1|19|TRBJ1-4
TGCGCCAGCAGTGAGTTGGACAGGGCCCAGGCCAGGAGTAATGAAAAACTGTTTTTT
CASSELDRAQARSNEKLFF
>-|TRBV7-9|TRBD1|15|TRBJ1-2
TGTGCCAGCAGCGGGGACAGCATTCAAAACTATGGCTACACCTTC
CASSGDSIQNYGYTF
>-|TRBV11-2|TRBD1|15|TRBJ2-7
TGTGCCAGCAGCGACAGGGGCTTTAGCTCCTACGAGCAGTACTTC
CASSDRGFSSYEQYF
>-|TRBV15|TRBD2|16|TRBJ2-5
TGTGCCACCAGCAGACCTAGCGGGGGATCCCAAGAGACCCAGTACTTC
CATSRPSGGSQETQYF
>-|TRBV7-9|-|14|TRBJ1-4
TGTGCCAGCAGCTTAGGCCAGGGGAATGAAAAACTGTTTTTT
CASSLGQGNEKLFF
>-|TRBV4-1|-|16|TRBJ2-3
TGCGCCAGCAGCCAAGTGGTGATCGGGAGCACAGATACGCAGTATTTT
CASSQVVIGSTDTQYF
>-|TRBV6-1|TRBD2|20|TRBJ2-1
TGTGCCAGCAGTGGATTTGGGTTCTGGACTAGCGGGAGGGTTGGAGATGAGCAGTTCTTC
CASSGFGFWTSGRVGDEQFF
>-|TRBV4-1|TRBD1|14|TRBJ1-2
TGCGCCAGCAGCCAACCGGGACAGGGCCGTGGCTACACCTTC
CASSQPGQGRGYTF
>-|TRBV12-1|-|14|TRBJ2-1
TGTGCCAGCAGCGGTGGACTAGCTCACAATGAGCAGTTCTTC
CASSGGLAHNEQFF
>-|TRBV28|-|14|TRBJ1-1
TGTGCCAGCAGCTCCGCGGGAGGGGCCTTAGAAGCTTTCTTT
CASSSAGGALEAFF
>-|TRBV15|-|19|TRBJ1-6
TGTGCCACCAGCAGGGACCTGGTACAGGATTGGTTTGGTGGTTCACCCCTCCACTTT
CATSRDLVQDWFGGSPLHF
>-|TRBV19|-|14|TRBJ2-7
TGTGCCAGTAGCCCGGCTAGTAACTCCTACGAGCAGTACTTC
CASSPASNSYEQYF
>-|TRBV5-4|-|15|TRBJ2-6
TGTGCCAGCAGCCCCGCGGGGAACGGGGCCAACGTCCTGACTTTC
CASSPAGNGANVLTF
>medium-sized|TRBV10-3|TRBD1|14|TRBJ1-4
TGTGCCATCAGAGGGACAGGGGCTAATGAAAAACTGTTTTTT
CAIRGTGANEKLFF
>-|TRBV5-1|-|14|TRBJ2-2
TGCGCCAGCAGCTTGGTGGCGGAAGCCGGGGAGCTGTTTTTT
CASSLVAEAGELFF
>-|TRBV7-4|TRBD2|13|TRBJ2-7
TGTGCCAGCAGTATGGGGGGGGGCTACGAGCAGTACTTC
CASSMGGGYEQYF
>medium-sized|TRBV6-5|-|16|TRBJ2-3
TGTGCCAGCAGTTACGCCCAGGGGACGAACACAGATACGCAGTATTTT
CASSYAQGTNTDTQYF
>medium-sized|TRBV30|-|11|TRBJ2-3
TGTGCCTGGAGTGAGGGGGATACGCAGTATTTT
CAWSEGDTQYF
>-|TRBV21-1|-|12|TRBJ2-1
TGTGCCAGCAGCAACAGGGGGACTGAGCAGTTCTTC
CASSNRGTEQFF
>-|TRBV4-1|-|17|TRBJ2-1
TGCGCCAGCAGCCAAGACTTAGGACATAATTTCTACAATGAGCAGTTCTTC
CASSQDLGHNFYNEQFF
>-|TRBV6-6|TRBD2|16|TRBJ2-1
TGTGCCAGCACCATCCAACAGACTAGCGTATACAATGAGCAGTTCTTC
CASTIQQTSVYNEQFF
>-|TRBV18|-|16|TRBJ2-1
TGTGCCAGCTCTCCGGGGCGGCAGGGGGGTTACAATGAGCAGTTCTTC
CASSPGRQGGYNEQFF
>-|TRBV7-9|TRBD2|15|TRBJ2-1
TGTGCCAGCAGCTTAGAGGCTAGCGGGAGGGATGAGCAGTTCTTC
CASSLEASGRDEQFF
>-|TRBV28|-|18|TRBJ1-5
TGTGCCAGCAGTTCGTACTTCGCAATGGGGGGACTTAATCAGCCCCAGCATTTT
CASSSYFAMGGLNQPQHF
>-|TRBV6-1|-|12|TRBJ1-2
TGTGCCACAGGGCGGTGGAGCTATGGCTACACCTTC
CATGRWSYGYTF
>-|TRBV4-2|TRBD2|15|TRBJ2-5
TGTGCCAGCAGCCAACCTCCTAGCGGGGCGGAGACCCAGTACTTC
CASSQPPSGAETQYF
>-|TRBV6-1|-|15|TRBJ1-2
TGTGCCAGCAGGCCCCCGGGGAAGGGCGAACAGGGCTACACCTTC
CASRPPGKGEQGYTF